This T cell receptor (beta chain) is from a study of T cell responses to AZD1222 COVID-19 vaccine. Study results and caveats: Nearly half of the spike-specific TCRs reportedly recognize variant regions that carry no mutations. Repertoires were sampled only after the peak T cell response. Rises in breadth and depth of Spike-specific TCRs came after two AZD1222 doses. Spike was spanned by vaccine-associated CD4 TCRs, which were dominant at 160-218 and 743-854.

With respect to this clone: Its antigen is not known.

The germline CDR1 and CDR2 sequences are SGHTS and YDEGEE. The CDR3 runs to 14 residues. Deletions cut 4 bases from V and 4 bases from J, with 14 bases between. Data came from immunoSEQ multiplex PCR; TCRdb stores just in-frame clones and leaves some out. This sample has under 200,000 clones, with just over 90% found just once. The gene calls are TRBV5-8 and TRBJ1-1; D is undetermined. The TCR originated in an adult in good health. The sequencing used peripheral blood, collected on day 0 of MenACWY control vaccination. CDR3: CASSRQPTATEAFF. As DNA, the CDR3 is TGTGCCAGCAGCAGACAACCAACGGCCACTGAAGCTTTCTTT.